The 7 T cell receptor beta chains listed next were all sequenced from one sample in a study of blood T cell repertoires in COVID-19 (dated by TCRdb to 2020 to 2021). Libraries came from the immunoSEQ multiplex PCR assay. Not all clones reach the TCRdb copy of this immuneACCESS table, which keeps in-frame sequences only. Checked studies attribute under half of the gap to unresolved V genes and leave the rest unexplained. The sample table records over 50,000 clones; about 85% of these occur just once. 10% of the sample is in the top ten clones. What was sequenced was peripheral blood. The source is a human donor in a cohort sampled during active COVID-19.

J is TRBJ1-2 and V is TRBV28; no clear D gene. Germline V CDR1 and CDR2: MDHEN, SYDVKM. The CDR3 sequence is 15 residues long. Deletions cut 7 bases from V and 4 bases from J, with 19 bases between. The CDR3 region has the DNA TGTGCCAGCACCGATCTCGTCCTGCGCACCTATGGCTACACCTTC. Residues: CASTDLVLRTYGYTF.

The chain is built from TRBV5-8 and TRBJ1-1; D remains ambiguous. The germline V and J ends were trimmed by 5 bases and 1 base, with 12 bases remaining between them. The CDR3 totals 14 residues. Per germline, CDR1 SGHTS and CDR2 YDEGEE. Here the CDR3 reads CASSYRLENTEAFF. Here the CDR3 DNA reads TGTGCCAGCAGTTACCGACTGGAGAACACTGAAGCTTTCTTT.

CDR3 amino acids: CASSSQGAWSSGANVLTF. CDR3 nucleotide sequence: TGTGCCAGCAGCTCACAGGGGGCCTGGTCCTCTGGGGCCAACGTCCTGACTTTC. The V gene is TRBV9, the J gene TRBJ2-6; 9 bases align to TRBD1. Germline V lookup: CDR1 SGDLS, CDR2 YYNGEE. Trimming cost V 4 bases and J 0 bases; bases outside gene matches: 8. There are 18 residues in the CDR3.

The chain joins TRBV4-3 to TRBJ2-3, with TRBD2 matching 7 bases. Trimming cost V 0 bases and J 0 bases; bases outside gene matches: 12. The CDR3 runs to 19 residues. CDR1 LGHNA and CDR2 YSLEER come from the germline V gene. The CDR3 here is CASSQEPGGGSGSTDTQYF. The CDR3 DNA sequence: TGCGCCAGCAGCCAAGAACCCGGGGGAGGGTCGGGTAGCACAGATACGCAGTATTTT.

J is TRBJ2-1 and V is TRBV28, with 10 bases lining up with TRBD2. The germline gives CDR1 MDHEN, CDR2 SYDVKM. V lost 6 bases, J lost 5 bases, and 7 bases stayed unmatched. The CDR3 is 15 amino acids. The CDR3 protein is CASRPSGRGDNEQFF. CDR3 in DNA: TGTGCCAGCAGACCAAGCGGGAGGGGTGACAATGAGCAGTTCTTC.

The V gene is TRBV10-3, the J gene TRBJ2-2; TRBD2 aligns across 7 bases. CDR1 and CDR2 from the germline V gene are ENHRY and SYGVKD. The trim removed 4 bases at V and 2 bases at J, leaving 13 bases unmatched. The length of the CDR3 is 18 residues. The CDR3 sequence is CAISVEASGTPNTGELFF. The CDR3 region has the DNA TGTGCCATCAGTGTAGAGGCCAGCGGGACCCCCAACACCGGGGAGCTGTTTTTT.

This rearrangement joins TRBV9 to TRBJ2-7; 9 nucleotides agree with TRBD1. The CDR3 is 15 residues long. V dropped 1 base and J dropped 2; count of bases not matched to a gene: 4. Germline CDR1 reads SGDLS; CDR2 reads YYNGEE. CDR3 sequence (DNA): TGTGCCAGCAGCGTATCGGGACAGGGAGCCTACGAGCAGTACTTC. Translated: CASSVSGQGAYEQYF.